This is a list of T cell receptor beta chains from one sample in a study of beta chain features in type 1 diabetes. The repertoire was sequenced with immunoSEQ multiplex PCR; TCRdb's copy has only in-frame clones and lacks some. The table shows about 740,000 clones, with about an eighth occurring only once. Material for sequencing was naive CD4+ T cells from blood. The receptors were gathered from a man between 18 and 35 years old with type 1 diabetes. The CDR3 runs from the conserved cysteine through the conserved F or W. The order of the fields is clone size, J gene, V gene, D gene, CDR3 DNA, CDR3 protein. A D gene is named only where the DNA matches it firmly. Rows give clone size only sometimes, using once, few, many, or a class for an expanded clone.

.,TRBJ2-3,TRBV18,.,TGTGCCAGCTCACTACAGGGTCGGAATACGCAGTATTTT,CASSLQGRNTQYF
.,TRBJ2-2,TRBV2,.,TGTGCCAGCAGTGAATCGGCGAACACCGGGGAGCTGTTTTTT,CASSESANTGELFF
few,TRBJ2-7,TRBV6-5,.,TGTGCCAGCCAGGGAATTGAGTACGAGCAGTACTTC,CASQGIEYEQYF
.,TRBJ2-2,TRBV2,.,TGTGCCAGCAGACTGGACGGCGCGAACACCGGGGAGCTGTTTTTT,CASRLDGANTGELFF
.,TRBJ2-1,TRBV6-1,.,TGTGCCAGCCAGACAGGAACCTACAATGAGCAGTTCTTC,CASQTGTYNEQFF
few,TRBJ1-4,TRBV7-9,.,TGTTCCAGCAGCCCCGGCGCGGCCAGTAATGAAAAACTGTTTTTT,CSSSPGAASNEKLFF
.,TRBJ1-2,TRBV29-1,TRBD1,TGCAGCGTTGTCCGGGACAGGGGGCAGGGTGGCTACACCTTC,CSVVRDRGQGGYTF
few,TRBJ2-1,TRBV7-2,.,TGTGCCAGCAGCTTAGAGCGGGCAGGGTACTCATCTTGGTCGGATGAGCAGTTCTTC,CASSLERAGYSSWSDEQFF
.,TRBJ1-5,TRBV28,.,TGTGCCAGCAGTAACCCGGGACAATGGGGCAATCAGCCCCAGCATTTT,CASSNPGQWGNQPQHF
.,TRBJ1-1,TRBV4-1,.,TGCGCCAGCAGCCAAGCCGCCAAGGGGAGCACTGAAGCTTTCTTT,CASSQAAKGSTEAFF
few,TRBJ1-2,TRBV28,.,TGTGCCACCGAGGGGGGTCCCTATGGCTACACCTTC,CATEGGPYGYTF
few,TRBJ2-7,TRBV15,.,TGTGCCACCAGCAGAGATTACCTAACAGAATCCTACGAGCAGTACTTC,CATSRDYLTESYEQYF
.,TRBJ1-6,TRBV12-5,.,TGTGCTAGTCACCCGGGGGCTAATTCACCCCTCCACTTT,CASHPGANSPLHF
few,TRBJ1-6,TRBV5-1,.,TGCGCCAGCAGCTTAGGAGGGGGTGGCTCACCCCTCCACTTT,CASSLGGGGSPLHF
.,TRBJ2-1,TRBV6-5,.,TGTGCCAGCAGATCGGACTACCAAGCCTACAATGAGCAGTTCTTC,CASRSDYQAYNEQFF
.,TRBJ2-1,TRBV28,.,TGTGCCAGCAGTTTGTTAAATGAGCAGTTCTTC,CASSLLNEQFF
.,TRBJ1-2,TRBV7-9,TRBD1,TGTGCCAGCAGCCCCGGGACAGGGAGCTATGGCTACACCTTC,CASSPGTGSYGYTF
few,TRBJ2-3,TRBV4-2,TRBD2,TGTGCCAGCAGCCAAGAGCTAGCGGGAGATACGCAGTATTTT,CASSQELAGDTQYF
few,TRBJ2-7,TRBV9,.,TGTGCCAGCAGCGTAGGGGCAACCTCCTACGAGCAGTACTTC,CASSVGATSYEQYF
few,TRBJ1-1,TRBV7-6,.,TGTGCCAGCAGTCGTGGTTTGGGGGCGTCTATGAACACTGAAGCTTTCTTT,CASSRGLGASMNTEAFF
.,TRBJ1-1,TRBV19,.,TGTGCCAGTAGTAGACAGGCTGAAGCTTTCTTT,CASSRQAEAFF
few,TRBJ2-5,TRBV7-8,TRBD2,TGTGCCAGCAGCCCGACCGGACTAGGTAGCGGAGAGACCCAGTACTTC,CASSPTGLGSGETQYF
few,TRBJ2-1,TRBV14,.,TGTGCCAGCAGCCAAAGGGTGTTGAGTGAGCAGTTCTTC,CASSQRVLSEQFF
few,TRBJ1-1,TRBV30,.,TGTGCCTGGAGTTGGGGCCTCGGGGGCTACACTGAAGCTTTCTTT,CAWSWGLGGYTEAFF
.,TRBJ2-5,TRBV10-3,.,TGTGCCATCAGTGGTGGACAGAGAGAGACCCAGTACTTC,CAISGGQRETQYF
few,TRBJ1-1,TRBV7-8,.,TGTGCCAGCAGCTTAGCTCGCCTAGCAGCGAACACTGAAGCTTTCTTT,CASSLARLAANTEAFF
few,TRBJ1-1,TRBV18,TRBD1,TGTGCCAGCTCACGAGGGACAGGTAGCATGATGAACACTGAAGCTTTCTTT,CASSRGTGSMMNTEAFF
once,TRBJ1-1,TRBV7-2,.,TGTGCCAGCAGCTTAGCTGAGGGGACCCAAGCTTTCTTT,CASSLAEGTQAFF
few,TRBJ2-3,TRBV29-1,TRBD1,TGCAGCGCTAACAATCGCCGGGACAGAGGGGACCTAGATACGCAGTATTTT,CSANNRRDRGDLDTQYF
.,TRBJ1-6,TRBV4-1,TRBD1,TGCGCCAGCAGCCACCCGGACAGGGGATATTCACCCCTCCACTTT,CASSHPDRGYSPLHF
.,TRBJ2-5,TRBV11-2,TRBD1,TGTGCCAGCAGCTTCCAATCGGGACAGCAAGAGACCCAGTACTTC,CASSFQSGQQETQYF
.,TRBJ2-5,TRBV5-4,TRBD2,TGTGCCAGCAGCCAAGATAGAGCGGGGGGACAAGAGACCCAGTACTTC,CASSQDRAGGQETQYF
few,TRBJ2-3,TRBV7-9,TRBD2,TGTGCCAGCACCACTCCAGCGGGGGGTACAGATACGCAGTATTTT,CASTTPAGGTDTQYF